These 12 T cell receptor beta chains were all obtained from the same sample, sequenced in a study of CD8 T cells in ankylosing spondylitis. TCRdb re-derived calls from the 5' RACE reads in MiXCR, one entry per CDR3 protein. This table holds 350,000 to 450,000 distinct CDR3 sequences, approximately 20% found once. The sample consisted of blood, either unsorted or a sorted T cell fraction (not recorded which). Receptors were obtained from a male donor with ankylosing spondylitis or in good health (not recorded which).

V usage is TRBV7-6 and J usage is TRBJ2-3; 7 bases map to TRBD1. The CDR3 totals 16 residues. The V gene's germline CDR1 is SGHVS and CDR2 FNYEAQ. V lost 5 bases and J lost 5; bases outside the gene matches: 13. The CDR3 loop reads CASSDRQGLLGDTQYF. The CDR3 DNA reads as TGTGCCAGCAGCGATCGACAGGGCCTACTTGGAGATACGCAGTATTTT.

Only a few counts were recorded for this clonotype. V gene TRBV19 combines with J gene TRBJ2-1; D uncertain. The CDR3 is 12 amino acids. The V end was cut by 5 bases, the J end by 9 bases, with 11 bases between. Germline CDR1 and CDR2: LNHDA and SQIVND (reference sequence). CDR3 in amino acids: CASSQPPVEQFF. Written as DNA, the CDR3 is TGTGCCAGTAGTCAGCCCCCGGTTGAGCAGTTCTTC.

This clonotype has a handful of counts. This chain joins TRBV7-9 and TRBJ1-4; no reliable D call. The CDR3 is made up of 15 amino acids. Germline V lookup: CDR1 SEHNR, CDR2 FQNEAQ (reference sequence). The ends were cut back, 0 bases at V and 4 bases at J, with 9 bases in the middle. The CDR3 loop is CASSLAVGSNEKLFF. The CDR3, as DNA: TGTGCCAGCAGCTTAGCTGTGGGAAGTAATGAAAAACTGTTTTTT. Combining the CDR3 with reference TRBV7-9 and TRBJ1-4 gives the whole variable domain DTGVSQNPRHKITKRGQNVTFRCDPISEHNRLYWYRQTLGQGPEFLTYFQNEAQLEKSRLLSDRFSAERPKGSFSTLEIQRTEQGDSAMYLCASSLAVGSNEKLFFGSGTQLSVL.

The V and J genes are TRBV7-8 and TRBJ2-3; 11 nucleotides agree with TRBD2. Germline assignment: CDR1 SGHVS and CDR2 FQNEAQ. CDR3 size: 16 residues. V trimming: 5 bases; J trimming: 2 bases; junction bases outside the gene matches: 6. The CDR3 reads CASSPGTSGITDTQYF. The CDR3 DNA follows: TGTGCCAGCAGCCCAGGGACTAGCGGCATCACAGATACGCAGTATTTT.

The chain carries TRBV7-9 and TRBJ2-7; the D gene could be TRBD1 or TRBD2 (5 bases each). Germline V gene lookup returns CDR1 SEHNR and CDR2 FQNEAQ (reference sequence). V was cut by 3 bases and J by 9 bases, with 15 bases left in between. CDR3 size: 13 residues. Here the CDR3 reads CASSLGDRKGQYF. The CDR3 DNA follows: TGTGCCAGCAGCTTGGGGGACCGGAAGGGGCAGTACTTC.

The V call is TRBV25-1, the J call TRBJ2-7, with TRBD2 matching 8 bases. Germline values: CDR1 MGHDK, CDR2 SYGVNS. With V trimmed by 3 bases and J by 4 bases, 11 bases remained unmatched. The CDR3 extends over 16 amino acids. The CDR3 region is CASSDIWGGGSYEQYF. In DNA form, the CDR3 reads TGTGCCAGCAGTGATATTTGGGGCGGGGGGTCTTACGAGCAGTACTTC.

V usage is TRBV2 and J usage is TRBJ2-3; 12 bases are shared with TRBD1. Losses at the gene ends were 6 bases for V and 5 bases for J; bases not matched to a gene: 9. Per the germline V gene, CDR1 is SNHLY and CDR2 is FYNNEI. CDR3 length equals 16 residues. CDR3 DNA: TGTGCCAGCAGCGAGGGGGACAGGGGGCATAGAGATACGCAGTATTTT. Encoded protein: CASSEGDRGHRDTQYF.

The V call is TRBV20-1, the J call TRBJ2-7; TRBD2 matches at 8 bases. Germline CDR1 is DFQATT and CDR2 is SNEGSKA (reference sequence). This CDR3 contains 13 residues. With 5 bases clipped from V and 4 bases from J, the junction kept 7 bases outside the gene matches. The CDR3 sequence: CSAGRTSWYEQYF. The CDR3 DNA sequence: TGCAGTGCTGGGAGGACTAGCTGGTACGAGCAGTACTTC.

The V and J genes are TRBV12-3 or TRBV12-4 and TRBJ2-3; TRBD2 agrees at 9 bases. J lost 3 bases, V lost 2 bases, and 3 bases had no gene match. The CDR3 runs to 15 residues. CDR3 coding DNA: TGTGCCAGCAGTTTAAGCCTAGCGGGGACAGATACGCAGTATTTT. Its translation is CASSLSLAGTDTQYF.

This clonotype has just a few counts. The genes are TRBV2 and TRBJ1-1; tentatively, D is TRBD1 (6 bases). The germline V gene has CDR1 SNHLY and CDR2 FYNNEI. V lost 6 bases to trimming and J lost 5 bases, with 16 bases between them. The CDR3 runs to 14 residues. Here the CDR3 reads CASRGATGRTEAFF. The CDR3, as DNA: TGTGCCAGCAGGGGGGCCACAGGGAGGACTGAAGCTTTCTTT.

In this sample, this clonotype turned up many times. The rearrangement uses TRBV29-1 and TRBJ2-1; 7 nucleotides align to TRBD2. Germline loops: CDR1 SQVTM, CDR2 ANQGSEA. J gave up 2 bases and V 0 bases, and 7 bases lay outside the gene matches. The CDR3 runs to 16 residues. The CDR3 DNA follows: TGCAGCGTTGAAGAGGGAGGGTTCATGCCCTACAATGAGCAGTTCTTC. As protein: CSVEEGGFMPYNEQFF.

This clonotype was counted only a few times. DNA of the CDR3: TGCAGTGCTAGAGTAGGGACAGGGAATTCCTACGAGCAGTACTTC. This sequence encodes CSARVGTGNSYEQYF. The J gene is TRBJ2-7, the V gene TRBV20-1; 9 nucleotides agree with TRBD1. V was pared by 1 base and J by 1 base, with 5 bases of the junction left unmatched. From germline, CDR1 is DFQATT and CDR2 SNEGSKA (reference sequence). The CDR3 is 15 amino acids.